This T cell receptor (beta chain) was captured by sequencing in a study of blood T cell repertoires in COVID-19. Study-wide background: The cDNA or gDNA used as material had been derived from T cells, B-cell-depleted T cells, or PBMCs.

Data came from immunoSEQ multiplex PCR; TCRdb stores just in-frame clones and leaves some out. The sample lists over 130,000 clones, roughly 90% seen once, with 2.5% to 3% in the top ten. The sample holds one count of this clone. The CDR3 sequence is 13 residues long. The germline V and J ends were trimmed by 5 bases and 5 bases, with 12 bases remaining between them. The sequencing input was peripheral blood. The rearrangement uses TRBV12-3 or TRBV12-4 and TRBJ1-2; D is possibly TRBD1 (6 bases). The sequence derives from a human donor with COVID-19, enrolled during active disease. The donor label of this sample is uncertain. This CDR3 reads CASSRGALYGYTF. In nucleotides, the CDR3 is TGTGCCAGCAGTCGGGGGGCGCTTTATGGCTACACCTTC.